These 16 T cell receptor beta chains originate from one sample sequenced in a study of blood T cell repertoires in COVID-19. The method was immunoSEQ multiplex PCR; TCRdb's version includes in-frame clones alone and lacks a portion of them. The sample has approximately 240,000 clones; roughly 84% are singletons. The specimen was peripheral blood. Every receptor here comes from a woman aged 60-75 years who had recovered from COVID-19.

The chain links TRBV19 to TRBJ2-7, with 8 bases that match TRBD2. Germline V gene sequence: CDR1 LNHDA, CDR2 SQIVND (reference sequence). Trimming at V came to 4 bases and at J to 3 bases, leaving 5 bases not matched to a gene. The CDR3 sequence is 14 residues long. CDR3: CASSTGGGGYEQYF. The CDR3 bases are TGTGCCAGTAGTACCGGGGGGGGCGGCTACGAGCAGTACTTC.

This chain links TRBV11-3 with TRBJ2-7, with a tentative D call TRBD1 (6 bases). Trimming removed 3 bases at V and 5 bases at J, with 11 bases between. From germline, CDR1 is SGHNT and CDR2 YENEEA. This CDR3 contains 13 residues. CDR3 region: CASSFDGGHEQYF. CDR3 bases: TGTGCCAGCAGCTTCGATGGGGGCCACGAGCAGTACTTC.

The chain joins TRBV5-4 to TRBJ1-1; D is possibly TRBD1 (5 bases). From germline, CDR1 is SGHNT and CDR2 YYREEE (reference sequence). The germline V and J ends were trimmed by 0 bases and 1 base, with 10 bases remaining between them. The CDR3 has 15 residues. The CDR3 DNA sequence: TGTGCCAGCAGCTTGGGGGGCGGACAGAACACTGAAGCTTTCTTT. Protein: CASSLGGGQNTEAFF.

The chain has TRBV24-1 and TRBJ1-2; 11 bases fit TRBD1. V shed 9 bases and J 7 bases; nucleotides not matched to a gene: 6. CDR3 length: 13 residues. Germline lookup yields CDR1 KGHDR and CDR2 SFDVKD. CDR3 region: CATRRTGGFGYTF. In DNA form, the CDR3 reads TGTGCCACCCGCCGGACAGGGGGCTTTGGCTACACCTTC.

The chain uses TRBV19 and TRBJ2-1; 10 bases match TRBD2. With V trimmed by 5 bases and J by 7 bases, 8 bases remained unmatched. The CDR3 length is 15 residues. CDR1 is LNHDA and CDR2 is SQIVND in the germline V gene (reference sequence). The CDR3 bases are TGTGCCAGTAGTGAATTAGCGGGGGGACGTAATGAGCAGTTCTTC. It encodes CASSELAGGRNEQFF.

This clone was recorded a few times. This sequence joins TRBV7-8 and TRBJ1-6, with 7 positions matching TRBD1. Germline V gene sequence: CDR1 SGHVS, CDR2 FQNEAQ. Trimming cost V 4 bases and J 10 bases; bases outside gene matches: 7. The CDR3 is 14 amino acids. The CDR3 protein is CASSSRQGRSPLHF. In nucleotides, the CDR3 is TGTGCCAGCAGCTCCCGACAGGGACGGTCACCCCTCCACTTT.

This chain connects TRBV27 to TRBJ2-7; perhaps TRBD2 as D (7 bases). The length of the CDR3 is 14 residues. Germline V gives CDR1 MNHEY, CDR2 SMNVEV (reference sequence). The V end was cut by 6 bases, the J end by 2 bases, with 14 bases between. CDR3 nucleotide sequence: TGTGCCAGCAGCTTAGGGGGGGTGACCTACGAGCAGTACTTC. It is translated as CASSLGGVTYEQYF.

The chain uses TRBV14 and TRBJ2-1; D is ambiguous. This CDR3 region has 13 residues. V gave up 6 bases and J gave up 0 bases, with 6 bases separating them. Germline CDR1 and CDR2: SGHDN and FVKESK. The CDR3 DNA is TGTGCCAGCAGGCTAGGCTCCTACAATGAGCAGTTCTTC. Its protein is CASRLGSYNEQFF.

This sequence joins TRBV4-2 and TRBJ2-5; possible D gene TRBD1, 6 bases. CDR1 and CDR2 (germline): LGHNA, YNFKEQ. The germline V and J ends were trimmed by 1 base and 5 bases, with 11 bases remaining between them. The CDR3 spans 14 residues. CDR3 loop: CASSQAQGRETQYF. DNA for the CDR3: TGTGCCAGCAGCCAAGCACAGGGTAGGGAGACCCAGTACTTC.

The rearrangement joins TRBV11-2 to TRBJ2-5; 8 bases are shared with TRBD1. CDR1 is SGHAT and CDR2 is FQNNGV in the germline V gene. CDR3 length: 14 amino acids. Losses at the gene ends were 5 bases for V and 5 bases for J; bases not matched to a gene: 7. As DNA, the CDR3 is TGTGCCAGCAGCACAACAGGGGGTCGGGAGACCCAGTACTTC. Its protein product is CASSTTGGRETQYF.

The chain couples TRBV27 to TRBJ2-2, with a weak D call TRBD2 (5 bases). V was clipped by 2 bases and J by 1 base, with 5 bases between them. CDR3 length: 14 residues. Germline CDR1 is MNHEY and CDR2 is SMNVEV (reference sequence). The CDR3, as DNA: TGTGCCAGCAGTTTAGCGGGGAACACCGGGGAGCTGTTTTTT. As protein: CASSLAGNTGELFF.

This chain joins TRBV11-3 and TRBJ2-5; TRBD2 agrees at 13 bases. The CDR3 extends over 16 amino acids. CDR1 and CDR2 from the germline V gene are SGHNT and YENEEA. The J segment lost 5 bases and the V segment lost 5 bases, leaving 8 bases of the junction unmatched. CDR3 nucleotides: TGTGCCAGCAGCCAGGGACTAGCGGGATCGGGGGAGACCCAGTACTTC. This sequence encodes CASSQGLAGSGETQYF. Using reference TRBV11-3 and TRBJ2-5 for the parts outside the CDR3, the full variable domain is EAGVVQSPRYKIIEKKQPVAFWCNPISGHNTLYWYLQNLGQGPELLIRYENEEAVDDSQLPKDRFSAERLKGVDSTLKIQPAELGDSAVYLCASSQGLAGSGETQYFGPGTRLLVL.

The chain carries TRBV4-3 and TRBJ1-6; tentative D call: TRBD1 (5 bases). The CDR3 runs to 16 residues. The germline V and J ends were trimmed by 0 bases and 8 bases, with 14 bases remaining between them. In germline, CDR1 is LGHNA, CDR2 YSLEER. The CDR3 sequence is CASSQDVGHRDSPLHF. As DNA, the CDR3 is TGCGCCAGCAGCCAAGATGTGGGGCATAGGGATTCACCCCTCCACTTT.

A single count supports this clone. The gene calls are TRBV11-2 and TRBJ2-1, with D possibly TRBD2 on 6 matching bases. This CDR3 is built from 13 residues. From germline, CDR1 is SGHAT and CDR2 FQNNGV. V was clipped by 1 base and J by 9 bases, with 10 bases between them. The chain's CDR3 is CASSLAQTSEQFF. CDR3 bases: TGTGCCAGCAGCTTAGCGCAGACTAGTGAGCAGTTCTTC.

The V gene is TRBV5-6, the J gene TRBJ2-2, with TRBD2 matching over 7 bases. The CDR3 runs to 15 residues. The V segment lost 4 bases and the J segment 7 bases; nucleotides outside the gene matches: 10. The germline V gene has CDR1 SGHDT and CDR2 YYEEEE. The CDR3 DNA reads as TGTGCCAGCAGCCGGGGGACTATCTTAAGCGGGGAGCTGTTTTTT. Translated, it gives CASSRGTILSGELFF.

This clone was recorded only once. The chain uses TRBV10-2 and TRBJ2-1, with D possibly TRBD2 on 7 matching bases. The CDR3 contains 14 residues. The V end was cut by 3 bases, the J end by 4 bases, with 10 bases between. Germline V gene data show CDR1 as WSHSY and CDR2 as SAAADI. CDR3 sequence: CASSDRGGYNEQFF. In nucleotides, the CDR3 is TGCGCCAGCAGTGATAGGGGGGGGTACAATGAGCAGTTCTTC.